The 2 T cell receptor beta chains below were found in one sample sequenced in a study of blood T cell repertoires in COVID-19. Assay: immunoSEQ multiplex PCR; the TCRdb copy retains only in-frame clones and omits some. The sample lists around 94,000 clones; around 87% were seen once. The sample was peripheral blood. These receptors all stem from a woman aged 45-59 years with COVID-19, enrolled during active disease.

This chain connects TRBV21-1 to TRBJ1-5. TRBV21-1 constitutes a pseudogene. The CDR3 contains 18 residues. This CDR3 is CASSARDFHPFSNQPQHF. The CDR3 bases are TGTGCCAGCAGCGCCCGGGACTTTCACCCCTTTAGCAATCAGCCCCAGCATTTT.

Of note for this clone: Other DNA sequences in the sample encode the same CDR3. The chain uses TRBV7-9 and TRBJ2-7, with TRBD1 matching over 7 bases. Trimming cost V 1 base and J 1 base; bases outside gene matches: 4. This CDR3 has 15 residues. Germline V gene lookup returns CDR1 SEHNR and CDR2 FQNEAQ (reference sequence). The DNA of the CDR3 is TGTGCCAGCAGCTTAGAGGACAGGCTGTCCTACGAGCAGTACTTC. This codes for CASSLEDRLSYEQYF. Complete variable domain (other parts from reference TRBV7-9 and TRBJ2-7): DTGVSQNPRHKITKRGQNVTFRCDPISEHNRLYWYRQTLGQGPEFLTYFQNEAQLEKSRLLSDRFSAERPKGSFSTLEIQRTEQGDSAMYLCASSLEDRLSYEQYFGPGTRLTVT.